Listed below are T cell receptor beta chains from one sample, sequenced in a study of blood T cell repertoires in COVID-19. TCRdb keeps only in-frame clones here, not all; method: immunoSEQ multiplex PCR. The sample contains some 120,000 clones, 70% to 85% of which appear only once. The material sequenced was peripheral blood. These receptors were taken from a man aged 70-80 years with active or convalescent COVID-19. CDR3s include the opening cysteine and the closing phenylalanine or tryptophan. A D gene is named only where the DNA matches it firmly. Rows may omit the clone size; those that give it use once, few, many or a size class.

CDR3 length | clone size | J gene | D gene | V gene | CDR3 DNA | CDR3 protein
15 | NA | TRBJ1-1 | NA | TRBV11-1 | TGTGCCAGCAGCTTATTTTCCCAAGGGAGGACTGAAGCTTTCTTT | CASSLFSQGRTEAFF
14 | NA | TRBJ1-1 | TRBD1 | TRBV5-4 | TGTGCCAGCAGCTTTGGACAGGGCGGGACTGAAGCTTTCTTT | CASSFGQGGTEAFF
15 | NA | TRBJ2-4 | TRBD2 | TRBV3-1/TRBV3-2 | TGTGCCAGCAGTCGTAGCGGGAGCGTCGAGGACATTCAGTACTTC | CASSRSGSVEDIQYF
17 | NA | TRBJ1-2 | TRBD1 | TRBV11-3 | TGTGCCAGCAGCTCCGGCGGGACAGGGGGTTATTCGGTGGGCTACACCTTC | CASSSGGTGGYSVGYTF
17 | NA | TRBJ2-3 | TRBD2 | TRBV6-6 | TGTGCCAGCAGTCCTCGACTAGCGGGGGGGCCGGGGGATACGCAGTATTTT | CASSPRLAGGPGDTQYF
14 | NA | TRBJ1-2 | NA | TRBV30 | TGTGCCTGGAGTGTCTCCATTGCCCAGGGGGGCTACACCTTC | CAWSVSIAQGGYTF
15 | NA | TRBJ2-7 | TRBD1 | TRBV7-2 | TGTGCCAGCAGCCCGGCCCCGGGACAGTGGCACGAGCAGTACTTC | CASSPAPGQWHEQYF
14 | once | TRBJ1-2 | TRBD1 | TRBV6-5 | TGTGCCAGCAGTCCCGGGACAGGGTCCCATGGCTACACCTTC | CASSPGTGSHGYTF
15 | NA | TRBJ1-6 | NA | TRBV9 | TGTGCCAGCAGCGCCTCCCTCGGGGGAAATTCACCCCTCCACTTT | CASSASLGGNSPLHF
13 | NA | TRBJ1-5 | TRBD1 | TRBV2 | TGTGCCAGCAGGGGGACAGAAAATCAGCCCCAGCATTTT | CASRGTENQPQHF